In its sample, the clone carrying this T cell receptor (beta chain) was seen a few times. As yet, its antigen is unknown. The junction shows a germline mismatch at one end, possibly a read error. The data originate from a study of cytomegalovirus exposure and HLA in healthy donors. Study-level findings and limits: Associated with cytomegalovirus, according to the listing, were around 170 TCR beta chains.

The data were produced by immunoSEQ multiplex PCR, yet TCRdb's version contains in-frame clones alone and is incomplete. The sample lists some 260,000 clones, roughly nine tenths occurring once. Germline V CDR1 and CDR2: LNHDA, SQIVND (reference sequence). The CDR3 is 15 amino acids. The sample taken for sequencing was PBMCs. The sequence came from a man aged 18 to 29 in good health and CMV-seropositive. The chain uses TRBV19 and TRBJ2-7; 15 bases map to TRBD2. The CDR3 bases are TGTGCCAGTAGTATAGAGGGGACTAGCGGGAGGACTTACGAATTC. It translates to CASSIEGTSGRTYEF.